What follows are 8 T cell receptor beta chains derived from one specimen sequenced in a study of cytomegalovirus exposure and HLA in healthy donors. It was with 60 Vbeta and 13 Jbeta primers that the PCR ran. The assay was immunoSEQ multiplex PCR, and TCRdb's table has in-frame clones only and misses some. Its clone listing holds 130,000 or so clones. Material for sequencing was PBMCs. These TCRs come from a woman under 30 in good health and CMV-seronegative.

V is TRBV19 and J is TRBJ1-3; D gene uncertain. The CDR3 runs 14 residues. V was clipped by 3 bases and J by 0 bases, with 6 bases between them. Germline CDR1 reads LNHDA; CDR2 reads SQIVND (reference sequence). The CDR3 loop reads CASSIGSSGNTIYF. DNA of the CDR3: TGTGCCAGTAGTATCGGGAGCTCTGGAAACACCATATATTTT.

This chain connects TRBV4-3 to TRBJ1-3, with a weak D call TRBD1 (5 bases). CDR3 length equals 15 residues. V was cut by 0 bases and J by 2 bases, with 8 bases left in between. CDR1 LGHNA and CDR2 YSLEER come from the germline V gene. CDR3 nucleotides: TGCGCCAGCAGCCAAGATATAGGGGCTGGAAACACCATATATTTT. It specifies CASSQDIGAGNTIYF.

J is TRBJ2-5 and V is TRBV5-4, with 8 bases matching TRBD2. Germline-derived CDR1 and CDR2 are SGHNT and YYREEE (reference sequence). There are 15 residues in the CDR3. Germline trimming cut 3 bases from V and 3 bases from J; bases unmatched to any gene: 7. CDR3 in amino acids: CASSSPGTSEETQYF. The CDR3 DNA sequence: TGTGCCAGCAGCTCTCCCGGGACTAGTGAAGAGACCCAGTACTTC.

V usage is TRBV11-2 and J usage is TRBJ2-1, with D possibly TRBD2 on 6 matching bases. Germline lookup yields CDR1 SGHAT and CDR2 FQNNGV. V lost 5 bases to trimming and J lost 2 bases, with 13 bases between them. There are 15 residues in the CDR3. In DNA form, the CDR3 reads TGTGCCAGCAGCCCCACTAGCCTGGCCTACAATGAGCAGTTCTTC. It specifies CASSPTSLAYNEQFF.

The V call is TRBV5-1, the J call TRBJ2-1; 9 nucleotides agree with TRBD1. Trimming took 0 bases from V and 5 from J; bases not matched to a gene: 3. CDR3 length equals 15 residues. Germline loops: CDR1 SGHRS, CDR2 YFSETQ. As DNA, the CDR3 is TGCGCCAGCAGCTTGGGCGGACAGGGGCACAATGAGCAGTTCTTC. Translating gives CASSLGGQGHNEQFF.

This chain joins TRBV7-3 and TRBJ2-1; TRBD2 matches at 9 bases. The CDR3 has 15 residues. Germline trimming cut 1 base from V and 7 bases from J; bases unmatched to any gene: 5. From germline, CDR1 is SGHTA and CDR2 FQGTGA. Written as DNA, the CDR3 is TGTGCCAGCAGCTTAATCGCGGGAGGGCCTAATGAGCAGTTCTTC. Translated: CASSLIAGGPNEQFF.

J is TRBJ1-2 and V is TRBV6-5, with a weak D call TRBD1 (5 bases). V was cut by 6 bases and J by 1 base, with 9 bases left in between. The CDR3 spans 13 residues. Germline CDR1 MNHEY, CDR2 SVGAGI. The CDR3 loop is CASSKTVNYGYTF. The CDR3 DNA is TGTGCCAGCAGCAAGACAGTTAACTATGGCTACACCTTC.

The rearrangement joins TRBV6-6 to TRBJ2-5, with D maybe TRBD2 (6 bases). In germline, CDR1 is MNHNY, CDR2 SVGAGI (reference sequence). V was clipped by 7 bases and J by 3 bases, with 12 bases between them. The CDR3 consists of 13 residues. The DNA of the CDR3 is TGTGCCAGCACAGGGACTGTGAAAGAGACCCAGTACTTC. It yields the protein CASTGTVKETQYF.